The clone carrying this T cell receptor (beta chain) was seen a single time. Generated by immunoSEQ multiplex PCR, the TCRdb table keeps only in-frame clones and is missing some. The sample consists of hundreds of thousands of clones, 70% to 90% of them appearing once. The CDR3 runs to 14 residues. Trimming stripped 6 bases from V and 2 bases from J, with 12 bases between. In germline, CDR1 is MNHEY, CDR2 SVGAGI. This entry belongs to a study of blood T cell repertoires in COVID-19. Overall study context: The study drew acute and convalescent COVID-19 samples from the United States, Italy and Spain. PBMCs, B-cell-depleted T cells, or T cells provided the cDNA or gDNA that made up the material.

The chain recombines TRBV6-5 with TRBJ2-3; no definite D call. The TCR originated in a woman aged 60-70 years with acute or convalescent COVID-19. The sample was peripheral blood. The CDR3, as DNA: TGTGCCAGCAGACCTACAGAGCACACAGATACGCAGTATTTT. It specifies CASRPTEHTDTQYF.